This TCR beta chain was profiled in a study of blood T cell repertoires in COVID-19. Overall study: Samples representing acute and convalescent COVID-19 were sourced from the United States, Italy and Spain. In each case, the material was cDNA or gDNA derived from T cells, B-cell-depleted T cells, or PBMCs.

Authors' data handling: Reference gene primer amplification gave estimated nucleated cell counts. Data came from immunoSEQ multiplex PCR; TCRdb stores just in-frame clones and leaves some out. The V and J calls and clone size were taken over from that table, and D and trimming were inferred from the DNA. The sample shows 250,000 to 300,000 clones, 85% to 90% of them seen only once. J gave up 4 bases and V 0 bases, and 4 bases lay outside the gene matches. Germline CDR1 reads SGHRS; CDR2 reads YFSETQ. CDR3 length: 17 residues. This receptor was obtained from a woman aged 60-70 years with COVID-19, enrolled during active disease. Sequencing input: peripheral blood. The rearrangement links TRBV5-1 to TRBJ2-5; TRBD2 agrees at 15 bases. The CDR3 here is CASSLGTSGGAGETQYF. The CDR3 DNA follows: TGCGCCAGCAGCTTGGGGACTAGCGGGGGGGCCGGAGAGACCCAGTACTTC.